One and the same sample provided the 18 T cell receptor beta chains below, sequenced in a study of CD8 T cells in Susac syndrome. After extraction with the RNeasy kit, about 0.5 to 1 ug of the RNA was reverse transcribed using random hexamers. Each CDR3 protein is one row after TCRdb ran MiXCR on the immunoSEQ multiplex PCR reads. The sample records 150,000 to 200,000 distinct CDR3 sequences, about 91% being singletons. Sequenced sample: CD4+ T cells from PBMCs. The receptors come from a human donor with Susac syndrome.

The V gene is TRBV2, the J gene TRBJ1-5; D may be TRBD1 (5 bases). V gave up 6 bases and J gave up 4 bases, with 7 bases separating them. The CDR3 sequence is 12 residues long. Per germline, CDR1 SNHLY and CDR2 FYNNEI. This CDR3 reads CASRKGNQPQHF. CDR3 coding DNA: TGTGCCAGCAGAAAGGGGAATCAGCCCCAGCATTTT.

This chain links TRBV5-1 with TRBJ2-1; D is unresolved. The CDR3 spans 15 residues. Germline V CDR1 and CDR2: SGHRS, YFSETQ. The V and J ends lost 4 bases and 2 bases respectively, with 13 bases between them. Here the CDR3 DNA reads TGCGCCAGCAGCCCGTCTTCAGGCACCTACAATGAGCAGTTCTTC. It is translated as CASSPSSGTYNEQFF.

V gene TRBV2 combines with J gene TRBJ1-3; tentative D call: TRBD1 (5 bases). V dropped 4 bases and J dropped 0 bases, with 13 bases sitting between them. This CDR3 spans 16 amino acids. Germline V gene data show CDR1 as SNHLY and CDR2 as FYNNEI. The CDR3 sequence is CASSAGHPSSGNTIYF. The CDR3 nucleotides read TGTGCCAGCAGTGCTGGACATCCGAGCTCTGGAAACACCATATATTTT.

This clonotype has just a few counts. V gene TRBV5-1 combines with J gene TRBJ2-7; 10 bases map to TRBD2. Germline V gene data show CDR1 as SGHRS and CDR2 as YFSETQ. Trimming cost V 3 bases and J 5 bases; bases outside gene matches: 8. CDR3 length: 15 residues. In DNA, the CDR3 is TGCGCCAGCAGCTCCCTTAGCGGGGGGATCAACGAGCAGTACTTC. Protein product: CASSSLSGGINEQYF.

The chain couples TRBV27 to TRBJ1-5; possibly TRBD1 for D (6 bases). With 3 bases removed from V and 0 bases from J, the gap between germline ends came to 12 bases. The CDR3 sequence is 16 residues long. Germline V gives CDR1 MNHEY, CDR2 SMNVEV (reference sequence). The DNA for the CDR3 is TGTGCCAGCAGTTTCGGGGGGGGCAGTAGCAATCAGCCCCAGCATTTT. As protein: CASSFGGGSSNQPQHF.

This clonotype was seen just once. The chain links TRBV5-1 to TRBJ2-7; D gene ambiguous. V was shortened by 5 bases and J by 3 bases, with 12 bases between the two germline ends. CDR1 SGHRS and CDR2 YFSETQ come from the germline V gene. The CDR3 loop spans 13 amino acids. CDR3 sequence reads: CASSRSRLYEQYF. CDR3 DNA: TGCGCCAGCAGTAGGTCTAGACTCTACGAGCAGTACTTC. Drawing the rest from reference TRBV5-1 and TRBJ2-7, the complete variable domain is KAGVTQTPRYLIKTRGQQVTLSCSPISGHRSVSWYQQTPGQGLQFLFEYFSETQRNKGNFPGRFSGRQFSNSRSEMNVSTLELGDSALYLCASSRSRLYEQYFGPGTRLTVT.

The CDR3 DNA follows: TGTGCCAGTAGAGAAACAGGGGGAAGGACTGAAGCTTTCTTT. Its protein product is CASRETGGRTEAFF. The V call is TRBV19, the J call TRBJ1-1, with 8 positions matching TRBD1. The CDR3 spans 14 residues. Germline V gene data show CDR1 as LNHDA and CDR2 as SQIVND (reference sequence). V lost 6 bases, J lost 5 bases, and 8 bases stayed unmatched.

V and J are TRBV20-1 and TRBJ2-2; 11 bases map to TRBD2. The length of the CDR3 is 16 residues. The ends lost 2 bases at V and 1 base at J; junction bases unmatched: 3. The germline V gene has CDR1 DFQATT and CDR2 SNEGSKA (reference sequence). For the CDR3, the DNA is TGCAGTGCTAGACTAGGACTAGCGGGGAACACCGGGGAGCTGTTTTTT. It codes for CSARLGLAGNTGELFF.

This clonotype came up once. This rearrangement joins TRBV7-2 to TRBJ1-5, with D maybe TRBD1 (6 bases). Trimming stripped 2 bases from V and 4 bases from J, with 21 bases between. CDR1 and CDR2 from the germline V gene are SGHTA and FQGNSA. The CDR3 contains 18 residues. In DNA, the CDR3 is TGTGCCAGCAGCTTAAGGCGGGCGGGGGCGTGGCGAAATCAGCCCCAGCATTTT. Protein: CASSLRRAGAWRNQPQHF.

V usage is TRBV20-1 and J usage is TRBJ2-5; no clear D. Looked up from germline, CDR1 is DFQATT and CDR2 is SNEGSKA (reference sequence). The length of the CDR3 is 12 residues. With 3 bases removed from V and 1 base from J, the gap between germline ends came to 6 bases. CDR3 DNA: TGCAGTGCTAGGTGGCTCCAAGAGACCCAGTACTTC. Its protein is CSARWLQETQYF.

V and J are TRBV19 and TRBJ1-5, with 9 bases that match TRBD1. The CDR3 is 14 amino acids. J gave up 12 bases and V 4 bases, and 10 bases lay outside the gene matches. CDR1 and CDR2 (germline): LNHDA, SQIVND (reference sequence). The CDR3 nucleotides read TGTGCCAGTAGTACCCCCGGGACAGGGATCGGCCAGCATTTT. Translated: CASSTPGTGIGQHF.

This chain uses TRBV6-1 with TRBJ1-1, with no clear D. The CDR3 is 13 amino acids. V lost 3 bases and J 0 bases, leaving 5 bases between the germline ends. Germline V CDR1 and CDR2: MNHNS, SASEGT. Here the CDR3 DNA reads TGTGCCAGCAGTGATGGGATGAACACTGAAGCTTTCTTT. This encodes CASSDGMNTEAFF.

The chain has TRBV6-2 or TRBV6-3 and TRBJ1-1; no firm D call. The V gene lost 2 bases and the J gene lost 6 bases, with 10 bases spanning the gap. The V gene's germline CDR1 is MNHEY and CDR2 SVGEGT. The CDR3 is 13 amino acids. The CDR3 sequence: CASSYGAAAEAFF. CDR3 DNA: TGTGCCAGCAGTTACGGTGCAGCCGCTGAAGCTTTCTTT.

This chain links TRBV7-9 with TRBJ2-1; 7 nucleotides line up with TRBD2. Germline V gene sequence: CDR1 SEHNR, CDR2 FQNEAQ (reference sequence). The CDR3 spans 14 residues. The V and J ends lost 1 base and 6 bases, in that order; junction bases with no gene match: 3. CDR3 DNA: TGTGCCAGCAGCTTAGAGGGCGGGAGCAATGAGCAGTTCTTC. Amino acids: CASSLEGGSNEQFF.

The V and J genes are TRBV29-1 and TRBJ1-2; TRBD1 matches 10 bases. The CDR3 covers 13 residues. The junction had 6 bases not matched to a gene; V was cut back by 6 bases and J by 5 bases. CDR1 SQVTM and CDR2 ANQGSEA come from the germline V gene. The CDR3 DNA is TGCAGCGTAGAGGACAGGGGGTCTTATGGCTACACCTTC. As protein: CSVEDRGSYGYTF. The full variable domain, rest sourced from reference TRBV29-1 and TRBJ1-2, is SAVISQKPSRDICQRGTSLTIQCQVDSQVTMMFWYRQQPGQSLTLIATANQGSEATYESGFVIDKFPISRPNLTFSTLTVSNMSPEDSSIYLCSVEDRGSYGYTFGSGTRLTVV.

This clonotype was picked up a small number of times. The V and J genes are TRBV5-4 and TRBJ2-7; the match to TRBD2 covers 13 bases. CDR3 length: 18 amino acids. Germline V gives CDR1 SGHNT, CDR2 YYREEE (reference sequence). V was clipped by 1 base and J by 4 bases; unmatched bases: 11. CDR3 in amino acids: CASSLWDPGLAGLYEQYF. CDR3 coding DNA: TGTGCCAGCAGCTTGTGGGATCCGGGACTAGCGGGATTATACGAGCAGTACTTC.

The chain has TRBV11-2 and TRBJ2-7; TRBD2 matches at 15 bases. CDR1 is SGHAT and CDR2 is FQNNGV in the germline V gene. The CDR3 extends over 17 amino acids. The V and J ends lost 5 bases and 5 bases, in that order; junction bases with no gene match: 10. DNA for the CDR3: TGTGCCAGCAGCCACGGGACTAGCGGGAGGAAAGATCACGAGCAGTACTTC. This codes for CASSHGTSGRKDHEQYF.

This chain connects TRBV20-1 to TRBJ2-7; 8 nucleotides align to TRBD1. Unmatched junction bases numbered 7, after V lost 0 bases and J lost 3 bases. CDR1 and CDR2 from the germline V gene are DFQATT and SNEGSKA (reference sequence). CDR3 size: 15 residues. The CDR3 here is CSAREGQVKRYEQYF. Here the CDR3 DNA reads TGCAGTGCTAGAGAGGGACAGGTGAAACGCTACGAGCAGTACTTC.